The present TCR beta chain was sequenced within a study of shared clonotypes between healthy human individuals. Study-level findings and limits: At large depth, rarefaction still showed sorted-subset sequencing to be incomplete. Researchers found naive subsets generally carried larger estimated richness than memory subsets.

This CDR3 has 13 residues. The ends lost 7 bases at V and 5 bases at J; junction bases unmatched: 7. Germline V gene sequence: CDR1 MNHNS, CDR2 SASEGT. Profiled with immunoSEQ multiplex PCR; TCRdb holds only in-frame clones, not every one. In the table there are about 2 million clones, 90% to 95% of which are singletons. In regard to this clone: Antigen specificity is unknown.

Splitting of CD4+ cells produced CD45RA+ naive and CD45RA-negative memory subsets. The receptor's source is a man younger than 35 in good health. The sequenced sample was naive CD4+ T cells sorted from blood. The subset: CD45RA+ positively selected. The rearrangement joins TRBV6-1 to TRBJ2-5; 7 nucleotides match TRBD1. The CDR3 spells CASNPTGSETQYF. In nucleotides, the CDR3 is TGTGCCAGCAACCCGACAGGGTCGGAGACCCAGTACTTC.